This paragraph covers one T cell receptor (beta chain) sequence. Its recognized antigen is unknown. The sample holds no much larger clone one base away, and base qualities are not on file. This entry belongs to a study of T cell changes during pregnancy in multiple sclerosis (dated 2019 in TCRdb). At the level of the whole study: The study looked at changes in the T cell repertoire across pregnancy in women with multiple sclerosis.

Relative to germline, V is missing 2 bases and J is missing 4 bases, with 6 bases of the junction outside any gene match. From the cysteine through the phenylalanine, the CDR3 covers 14 amino acids. The sequence is cut down to CDR3 DNA, 42 bases in frame from base 1. The germline V gene specifies SGDLS as CDR1 and YYNGEE as CDR2. The library came from the immunoSEQ multiplex PCR assay. The immuneACCESS repertoire file appears here via TCRdb, limited to in-frame rearrangements. These files lack a portion of the clones; in checked studies, under half of the deficit traces to unresolved V genes, and the cause of the others is not known. Within this sample are approximately 130,000 clones, with 96% of them counted one time only. 0.44% of the sample is in the top ten clones.

The V and J genes are TRBV9 and TRBJ2-7, with 7 bases in between that match TRBD1. The receptor comes from a female donor with multiple sclerosis, enrolled in a pregnancy study. The sample here was peripheral blood, taken after pregnancy. CDR3 region: CASSVGDSPYEQYF. The nucleotide sequence is given as TGTGCCAGCAGCGTGGGGGACAGTCCATACGAGCAGTACTTC.